This T cell receptor (beta chain) was obtained from a study of shared clonotypes between healthy human individuals. A remark on this clone: No antigen is known for it.

There are 16 residues in the CDR3. Germline CDR1 reads SGHNT; CDR2 reads YYREEE (reference sequence). V lost 2 bases and J 2 bases, leaving 16 bases between the germline ends. Memory CD4+ cells were the fraction left after CD45RA+ naive selection. Replicate PCRs run on sorted subsets employed 200 ng DNA, 25,000 to 35,000 T cell genomes. The method was immunoSEQ multiplex PCR; TCRdb's version includes in-frame clones alone and lacks a portion of them. The table includes approximately 2.1 million clones, just over 90% detected once. Study results and limitations: A few donors showed sharing of roughly 5% of naive CD4 clonotypes. It was expected that sequencing depth would affect clonotype sharing among donors.

The sequence came from a man aged 18-30 years in good health. Some clones in this sample may be carry-over from other donors' samples. The rearrangement links TRBV5-4 to TRBJ1-2, with unresolved D. Sequencing was done on a sample of naive CD4+ T cells from PBMCs. Noted subset: CD45RA+ positively selected. The CDR3 region is CASSLVQKWRNYGYTF. CDR3 DNA: TGTGCCAGCAGCTTAGTCCAGAAGTGGCGCAACTATGGCTACACCTTC. Filled out from reference TRBV5-4 and TRBJ1-2, the complete variable domain reads ETGVTQSPTHLIKTRGQQVTLRCSSQSGHNTVSWYQQALGQGPQFIFQYYREEENGRGNFPPRFSGLQFPNYSSELNVNALELDDSALYLCASSLVQKWRNYGYTFGSGTRLTVV.